These 17 T cell receptor beta chains originate from one sample sequenced in a study of early T cells in non-severe SARS-CoV-2 infection (dated by TCRdb to the early 2020s). Libraries were prepared through 5' RACE. The sequencing machine was a NextSeq 500. The raw public reads went through TCRdb reprocessing: fastp at Q25, MiXCR clone calling, in-frame beta chains kept. Rows merge per CDR3 protein into single entries with the most common DNA and genes. For this sample there are about 60,000 distinct CDR3 sequences; around 6% appear just once. Jointly, the top ten make up roughly 6.4% of the sample. Sequencing was carried out using whole blood. All receptors derive from an adult who was a healthcare worker with PCR-confirmed SARS-CoV-2 infection or an uninfected control (not recorded which).

A note on this clonotype: Germline is not matched at one junction end, which may reflect a read error. V usage is TRBV3-1 and J usage is TRBJ1-3; D uncertain. Germline CDR1 and CDR2: LGHDT and YNNKEL (reference sequence). This CDR3 is built from 13 residues. For the CDR3, the DNA is TGTGCCAGCAGCCAAACCTCTGAAAACACCATATATTTT. As protein: CASSQTSENTIYF.

This clonotype has just a few counts. The CDR3 DNA reads TGCAGTGCTAGAACGAACCAGGTGGCAGGGGGCGCGAGAAACGAGCAGTACTTC. Protein sequence: CSARTNQVAGGARNEQYF. The genes are TRBV20-1 and TRBJ2-7; 8 nucleotides line up with TRBD1. The CDR3 runs 18 residues. Per germline, CDR1 DFQATT and CDR2 SNEGSKA (reference sequence). Trimming took 2 bases from V and 5 from J; bases not matched to a gene: 20.

This clonotype was seen a few times. This sequence joins TRBV6-2 or TRBV6-3 and TRBJ2-7; D may correspond to TRBD1 or TRBD2 (6 bases each). CDR1 and CDR2 (germline): MNHEY, SVGEGT. Trimming took off 1 base at V and 4 bases at J, with 14 bases between the two ends. The CDR3 length is 15 residues. The CDR3 here is CASSYLDGGLYEQYF. CDR3 DNA sequence: TGTGCCAGCAGTTACTTAGACGGGGGCTTGTACGAGCAGTACTTC.

This clonotype was seen at least ten times. The rearrangement joins TRBV27 to TRBJ1-2, with D tentatively TRBD1 (6 bases). V was shortened by 7 bases and J by 3 bases, with 21 bases between the two germline ends. Germline V gene sequence: CDR1 MNHEY, CDR2 SMNVEV (reference sequence). This CDR3 is built from 16 residues. Here the CDR3 DNA reads TGTGCCAGCACTCCCAGAGGGGGGATAGCCCACTATGGCTACACCTTC. This sequence encodes CASTPRGGIAHYGYTF.

This clonotype was counted at least ten times. The chain joins TRBV12-3 or TRBV12-4 to TRBJ2-3, with D hard to call. The CDR3 covers 15 residues. The V end was cut by 5 bases, the J end by 4 bases, with 16 bases between. CDR3 DNA sequence: TGTGCCAGCAGTCTCCAGAGCCCGGGCGCAGATACGCAGTATTTT. Its protein is CASSLQSPGADTQYF.

This clonotype was detected only a few times. The chain joins TRBV3-1 to TRBJ2-7; D uncertain. Germline CDR1 LGHDT, CDR2 YNNKEL (reference sequence). The V end lost 1 base, the J end lost 7 bases, and 23 bases lay between the germline ends. The CDR3 covers 17 residues. CDR3 residues: CASSQGLLLTPPGEQYF. As DNA, the CDR3 is TGTGCCAGCAGCCAAGGACTCCTCCTCACCCCCCCTGGGGAGCAGTACTTC.

This clonotype was counted at least ten times. This sequence joins TRBV10-3 and TRBJ2-5; TRBD1 aligns across 8 bases. CDR3 size: 14 residues. Germline V gene data show CDR1 as ENHRY and CDR2 as SYGVKD. Trimming removed 5 bases from V and 5 bases from J; junction bases left unmatched: 7. CDR3 amino acids: CAISSDREDETQYF. The CDR3, as DNA: TGTGCCATCAGTTCGGACAGGGAAGACGAGACCCAGTACTTC.

This sequence joins TRBV7-2 and TRBJ2-7; 7 bases are a match to TRBD2. The CDR3 consists of 15 residues. Germline-derived CDR1 and CDR2 are SGHTA and FQGNSA. The J segment lost 5 bases and the V segment lost 5 bases, leaving 12 bases of the junction unmatched. For the CDR3, the DNA is TGTGCCAGCAGCCCCTCGCGGGGGATACTACACGAGCAGTACTTC. Its protein is CASSPSRGILHEQYF.

The chain is built from TRBV6-6 and TRBJ1-4; TRBD1 is a possible D gene (6 bases). The CDR3 extends over 13 amino acids. Germline V gene sequence: CDR1 MNHNY, CDR2 SVGAGI (reference sequence). V was shortened by 10 bases and J by 8 bases, with 17 bases between the two germline ends. Here the CDR3 reads CATQRGPDEKLFF. CDR3 coding DNA: TGTGCCACCCAACGGGGGCCGGACGAAAAACTGTTTTTT.

This sequence joins TRBV7-9 and TRBJ1-6; 7 bases map to TRBD1. Germline V gives CDR1 SEHNR, CDR2 FQNEAQ (reference sequence). CDR3 length: 15 residues. V gave up 1 base and J gave up 7 bases; unmatched junction bases: 4. The CDR3 nucleotides read TGTGCCAGCAGCTTAGGGCAGGGGGTAAATTCACCCCTCCACTTT. It encodes CASSLGQGVNSPLHF. The complete variable domain, with remaining parts taken from reference TRBV7-9 and TRBJ1-6, reads DTGVSQNPRHKITKRGQNVTFRCDPISEHNRLYWYRQTLGQGPEFLTYFQNEAQLEKSRLLSDRFSAERPKGSFSTLEIQRTEQGDSAMYLCASSLGQGVNSPLHFGNGTRLTVT.

This clonotype was detected many times. The chain uses TRBV12-3 or TRBV12-4 and TRBJ1-4, with 7 bases aligning to TRBD1. The CDR3 contains 18 residues. With 8 bases clipped from V and 0 bases from J, the junction kept 15 bases outside the gene matches. The CDR3 protein is CASSQGWRGPATNEKLFF. CDR3 nucleotides: TGTGCCAGCTCGCAGGGTTGGAGGGGGCCGGCAACTAATGAAAAACTGTTTTTT.

In this sample, this clonotype turned up many times. This chain joins TRBV28 and TRBJ2-7; D perhaps matches TRBD1 (7 bases). The V gene lost 6 bases and the J gene lost 0 bases, with 15 bases spanning the gap. This CDR3 comprises 15 residues. Looked up from germline, CDR1 is MDHEN and CDR2 is SYDVKM. The CDR3 loop is CASRETGTFSYEQYF. The CDR3 bases are TGTGCCAGCAGAGAGACAGGGACTTTCTCCTACGAGCAGTACTTC.

The chain has TRBV11-2 and TRBJ2-7; D gene ambiguous. The CDR3 has 17 amino acids. V was clipped by 0 bases and J by 0 bases, with 15 bases between them. Germline V lookup: CDR1 SGHAT, CDR2 FQNNGV. The CDR3 DNA sequence: TGTGCCAGCAGCTTAGATCGAGGAAAACTAAGCTCCTACGAGCAGTACTTC. This encodes CASSLDRGKLSSYEQYF. Looking up the rest from reference TRBV11-2 and TRBJ2-7 gives the full variable domain: EAGVAQSPRYKIIEKRQSVAFWCNPISGHATLYWYQQILGQGPKLLIQFQNNGVVDDSQLPKDRFSAERLKGVDSTLKIQPAKLEDSAVYLCASSLDRGKLSSYEQYFGPGTRLTVT.

This clonotype was observed many times. The chain joins TRBV7-9 to TRBJ1-2; weak D call: TRBD1 (5 bases). The germline CDR1 and CDR2 sequences are SEHNR and FQNEAQ (reference sequence). Trimming pared 1 base from V and 8 bases from J, leaving 17 bases between. The CDR3 runs 15 residues. The CDR3 loop reads CASSLGFGRVNGYTF. The CDR3 DNA reads TGTGCCAGCAGCTTAGGTTTTGGCAGGGTAAACGGCTACACCTTC.

This clonotype turned up a few times. The V and J genes are TRBV3-1 and TRBJ1-5; D is ambiguous. The CDR3 extends over 13 amino acids. Germline V gene lookup returns CDR1 LGHDT and CDR2 YNNKEL (reference sequence). V dropped 1 base and J dropped 9 bases, with 10 bases sitting between them. The CDR3 DNA reads as TGTGCCAGCAGCCAAGTAGCGGGAGGGCCCCAGCATTTT. Its protein is CASSQVAGGPQHF.

This clonotype appeared many times. The chain links TRBV12-3 or TRBV12-4 to TRBJ2-1, with D hard to call. The CDR3 spans 17 residues. The V end lost 0 bases, the J end lost 0 bases, and 12 bases lay between the germline ends. This chain's CDR3 is CASSLALGPLSYNEQFF. CDR3 coding DNA: TGTGCCAGCAGTTTAGCGCTAGGGCCCCTCTCCTACAATGAGCAGTTCTTC.

J is TRBJ2-7 and V is TRBV4-1; D is uncertain. Between the trimmed V and J ends, which lost 0 bases and 2 bases, there was a span of 11 bases. There are 15 residues in the CDR3. Per the germline V gene, CDR1 is MGHRA and CDR2 is YSYEKL. CDR3: CASSQDFIPTYEQYF. The CDR3 nucleotides are TGCGCCAGCAGCCAAGACTTTATCCCAACCTACGAGCAGTACTTC.